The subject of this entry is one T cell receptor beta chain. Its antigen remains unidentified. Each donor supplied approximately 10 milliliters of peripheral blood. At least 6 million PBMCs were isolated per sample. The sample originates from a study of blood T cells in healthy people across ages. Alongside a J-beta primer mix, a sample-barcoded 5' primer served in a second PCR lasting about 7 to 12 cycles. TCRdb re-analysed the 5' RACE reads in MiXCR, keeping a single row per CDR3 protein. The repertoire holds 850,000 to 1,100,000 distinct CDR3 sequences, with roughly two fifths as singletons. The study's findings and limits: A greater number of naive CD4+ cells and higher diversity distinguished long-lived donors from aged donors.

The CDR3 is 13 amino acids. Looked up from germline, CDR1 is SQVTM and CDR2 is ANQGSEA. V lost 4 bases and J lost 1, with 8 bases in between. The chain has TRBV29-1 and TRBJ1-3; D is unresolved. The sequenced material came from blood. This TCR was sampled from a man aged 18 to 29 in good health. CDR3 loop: CSVGTRSGNTIYF. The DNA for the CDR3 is TGCAGCGTTGGGACTAGGTCTGGAAACACCATATATTTT.